The 23 T cell receptor beta chains listed next were all sequenced from one sample in a study of blood T cell repertoires in COVID-19. Clones were sequenced by immunoSEQ multiplex PCR, and TCRdb holds only the in-frame ones, with some missing. Among about 380,000 clones, around 87% were seen once, and the ten largest hold 6.5% to 7%. Sequencing input: peripheral blood. These receptors all stem from a man between 18 and 35 years old with active or convalescent COVID-19.

This clone was recorded only once. The rearrangement uses TRBV19 and TRBJ1-5; 7 bases match TRBD1. This CDR3 region has 14 residues. Losses at the gene ends were 5 bases for V and 3 bases for J; bases not matched to a gene: 4. The germline V gene has CDR1 LNHDA and CDR2 SQIVND (reference sequence). The DNA for the CDR3 is TGTGCCAGTAGTCTGGGACAGAACAATCAGCCCCAGCATTTT. Translating gives CASSLGQNNQPQHF.

The V and J genes are TRBV3-1 (or the pseudogene TRBV3-2) and TRBJ1-5; 8 bases match TRBD1. The J segment lost 4 bases and the V segment lost 0 bases, leaving 2 bases of the junction unmatched. There are 15 residues in the CDR3. Looked up from germline, CDR1 is LGHDT and CDR2 is YNNKEL (reference sequence). CDR3 residues: CASSQDRGLNQPQHF. Here the CDR3 DNA reads TGTGCCAGCAGCCAAGACAGGGGGCTTAATCAGCCCCAGCATTTT.

J is TRBJ2-2 and V is TRBV19; D gene uncertain. V dropped 7 bases and J dropped 5 bases, with 20 bases sitting between them. Germline-derived CDR1 and CDR2 are LNHDA and SQIVND (reference sequence). The CDR3 contains 16 residues. CDR3: CASTSYSYGETGELFF. The CDR3, as DNA: TGTGCCAGTACGTCATATTCTTATGGAGAAACCGGGGAGCTGTTTTTT.

This clone showed up just a few times. This sequence joins TRBV2 and TRBJ1-5; maybe TRBD1 (6 bases). Trimming left V 9 bases short and J 0 bases short, with 12 bases between. Germline values: CDR1 SNHLY, CDR2 FYNNEI. The CDR3 extends over 14 amino acids. In DNA form, the CDR3 reads TGTGCCAGTCAGGGGATATATAGCAATCAGCCCCAGCATTTT. Protein sequence: CASQGIYSNQPQHF.

The rearrangement joins TRBV5-1 to TRBJ1-2; tentative D call: TRBD1 (6 bases). CDR1 and CDR2 (germline): SGHRS, YFSETQ. V was trimmed by 5 bases and J by 8 bases, leaving 25 bases between them. The CDR3 spans 16 residues. This CDR3 reads CASSHSRDTLFGGYTF. In DNA form, the CDR3 reads TGCGCCAGCAGTCACTCTCGGGACACATTATTCGGCGGCTACACCTTC.

The CDR3 loop is CASSKGLAGVAGELFF. The CDR3 coding sequence is TGTGCCAGCAGCAAAGGACTAGCGGGAGTCGCCGGGGAGCTGTTTTTT. J is TRBJ2-2 and V is TRBV21-1; TRBD2, the table's D call, was not compared with the DNA. TRBV21-1 is a pseudogene locus. CDR3 size: 16 residues.

The chain joins TRBV28 to TRBJ1-1; no clear D. This CDR3 has 12 residues. V was shortened by 10 bases and J by 0 bases, with 9 bases between the two germline ends. Germline V gives CDR1 MDHEN, CDR2 SYDVKM. CDR3 coding DNA: TGTGCCACCGGGATTTTGAACACTGAAGCTTTCTTT. Translated: CATGILNTEAFF.

V and J are TRBV3-1 (or the pseudogene TRBV3-2) and TRBJ2-5; D not resolved. The V and J ends lost 4 bases and 7 bases respectively, with 10 bases between them. Germline loops: CDR1 LGHDT, CDR2 YNNKEL (reference sequence). The CDR3 spans 12 residues. CDR3: CASSPPRGTQYF. The CDR3 region has the DNA TGTGCCAGCAGCCCCCCCCGCGGGACCCAGTACTTC.

The rearrangement joins TRBV11-1 to TRBJ2-2; 16 bases are shared with TRBD2. The V gene's germline CDR1 is SGHAT and CDR2 FQDESV (reference sequence). The CDR3 covers 16 residues. V was pared by 4 bases and J by 5 bases, with 1 base of the junction left unmatched. CDR3 loop: CASSSGLAGGTGELFF. The CDR3, as DNA: TGTGCCAGCAGCTCGGGACTAGCGGGAGGGACCGGGGAGCTGTTTTTT.

The CDR3 nucleotides read TGTGCCAGCAGCACCAAGAGGGGGACACCTGACACAGATACGCAGTATTTT. It codes for CASSTKRGTPDTDTQYF. The V and J genes are TRBV7-2 and TRBJ2-3; D perhaps matches TRBD1 (6 bases). The CDR3 contains 17 residues. The germline V gene has CDR1 SGHTA and CDR2 FQGNSA. Between the trimmed V and J ends, which lost 5 bases and 2 bases, there was a span of 20 bases. Based on the CDR3 plus reference TRBV7-2 and TRBJ2-3, the full variable domain is GAGVSQSPSNKVTEKGKDVELRCDPISGHTALYWYRQSLGQGLEFLIYFQGNSAPDKSGLPSDRFSAERTGGSVSTLTIQRTQQEDSAVYLCASSTKRGTPDTDTQYFGPGTRLTVL.

The chain has TRBV9 and TRBJ2-1, with 14 bases that match TRBD2. Trimming cost V 6 bases and J 7 bases; bases outside gene matches: 12. From germline, CDR1 is SGDLS and CDR2 YYNGEE. CDR3 length equals 17 residues. The CDR3 DNA is TGTGCCAGCAATAGGGGGGGACTAGCGGGAGCGGGTAATGAGCAGTTCTTC. Translation gives CASNRGGLAGAGNEQFF.

There are a few counts of this clone. The V gene is TRBV18, the J gene TRBJ2-7; 11 bases are a match to TRBD1. Germline CDR1 is KGHSH and CDR2 is LQKENI. This CDR3 contains 15 residues. The V gene end was trimmed by 3 bases and the J gene end by 6 bases; junction bases not matched to a gene: 7. Written as DNA, the CDR3 is TGTGCCAGCTCACCCCTACCGGGACAGGGGGTCGAGCAGTACTTC. Protein sequence: CASSPLPGQGVEQYF.

The J gene is TRBJ2-1, the V gene TRBV6-6; 7 bases fit TRBD1. Germline V CDR1 and CDR2: MNHNY, SVGAGI (reference sequence). Losses at the gene ends were 6 bases for V and 6 bases for J; bases not matched to a gene: 2. CDR3 length: 12 residues. The CDR3 region has the DNA TGTGCCAGCAGCACAGGGGTCAATGAGCAGTTCTTC. Its translation: CASSTGVNEQFF.

This chain's CDR3 is CASSLGRGQGKIYGYTF. As DNA, the CDR3 is TGTGCCAGCAGCTTAGGTCGTGGACAGGGGAAAATTTATGGCTACACCTTC. This chain connects TRBV7-2 to TRBJ1-2; 9 positions match TRBD1. V lost 1 base, J lost 5 bases, and 11 bases stayed unmatched. The CDR3 spans 17 residues. Germline CDR1 is SGHTA and CDR2 is FQGNSA.

This clone was detected only once. This chain joins TRBV6-5 and TRBJ1-6; possibly TRBD1 for D (5 bases). V dropped 1 base and J dropped 10 bases, with 14 bases sitting between them. Germline lookup yields CDR1 MNHEY and CDR2 SVGAGI. The CDR3 is 15 residues long. The CDR3 DNA sequence: TGTGCCAGCAGTTACTTGGACGGGGGGGGATCACCCCTCCACTTT. Its protein product is CASSYLDGGGSPLHF.

This clone has only one observation. V and J are TRBV6-5 and TRBJ1-6, with D possibly TRBD1 on 6 matching bases. Germline loops: CDR1 MNHEY, CDR2 SVGAGI. Between the trimmed V and J ends, which lost 2 bases and 7 bases, there was a span of 15 bases. The CDR3 totals 16 residues. CDR3 sequence reads: CASSYRTRDTNSPLHF. CDR3 sequence (DNA): TGTGCCAGCAGTTACCGAACCCGGGACACCAATTCACCCCTCCACTTT.

The V call is TRBV4-3, the J call TRBJ1-2; D remains unclear. The germline CDR1 and CDR2 sequences are LGHNA and YSLEER. The length of the CDR3 is 16 residues. V gave up 0 bases and J gave up 4 bases, with 15 bases separating them. The CDR3: CASSQDSYSASYGYTF. The CDR3 nucleotides are TGCGCCAGCAGCCAAGATTCATATAGTGCTAGCTATGGCTACACCTTC.

This clone was counted only a few times. The chain carries TRBV5-8 and TRBJ2-1; TRBD2 matches at 10 bases. Germline values: CDR1 SGHTS, CDR2 YDEGEE. The CDR3 loop spans 14 amino acids. Germline trimming cut 5 bases from V and 8 bases from J; bases unmatched to any gene: 7. CDR3 sequence (DNA): TGTGCCAGCAGGAAAGCGGGAGGGCGCGATGAGCAGTTCTTC. It codes for CASRKAGGRDEQFF.

V gene TRBV10-1 combines with J gene TRBJ1-3, with 7 nucleotides matching TRBD1. The V gene's germline CDR1 is WNHNN and CDR2 SYGVQD (reference sequence). V shed 3 bases, J shed 4 bases, and the junction held 6 bases outside the gene matches. The CDR3 sequence is 15 residues long. In DNA form, the CDR3 reads TGCGCCAGCAGTGACAGGACAGGCGGCGGAAACACCATATATTTT. This gives the protein CASSDRTGGGNTIYF.

The rearrangement links TRBV27 to TRBJ2-4; a possible D gene is TRBD2 (5 bases). Trimming shortened V by 5 bases and J by 15 bases, and 14 bases separated the two germline ends. The germline CDR1 and CDR2 sequences are MNHEY and SMNVEV (reference sequence). The CDR3 totals 11 residues. CDR3 coding DNA: TGTGCCAGCAGTGAGGGCCTTAATAGGTACTTC. Amino acids: CASSEGLNRYF.

This clone was seen once. The chain joins TRBV30 to TRBJ1-2; D is possibly TRBD1 (5 bases). Germline lookup yields CDR1 GTSNPN and CDR2 SVGIG (reference sequence). The CDR3 is made up of 13 amino acids. Between the trimmed V and J ends, which lost 4 bases and 3 bases, there was a span of 12 bases. In DNA form, the CDR3 reads TGTGCCTGGACAGGGAGGGTAGACTATGGCTACACCTTC. Translating gives CAWTGRVDYGYTF.

The chain has TRBV28 and TRBJ1-5, with a weak D call TRBD1 (6 bases). V was cut by 5 bases and J by 1 base, with 18 bases left in between. Looked up from germline, CDR1 is MDHEN and CDR2 is SYDVKM. The CDR3 length is 17 residues. DNA of the CDR3: TGTGCCAGCAGTCTACCTAACAGGGTCCGAAGCAATCAGCCCCAGCATTTT. Encoded protein: CASSLPNRVRSNQPQHF.

The chain links TRBV7-2 to TRBJ1-1; TRBD1 agrees at 8 bases. Losses at the gene ends were 5 bases for V and 5 bases for J; bases not matched to a gene: 4. CDR1 and CDR2 (germline): SGHTA, FQGNSA. The CDR3 spans 13 residues. The CDR3 region is CASSLTGETEAFF. The CDR3 DNA reads TGTGCCAGCAGCCTGACAGGGGAGACTGAAGCTTTCTTT.